This T cell receptor beta chain derives from a study of cytomegalovirus exposure and HLA in healthy donors. Whole-study results and caveats: Among CMV-associated TCR beta chains, most appeared HLA-restricted in a later analysis.

Nominally healthy donors were sampled, though unrecorded immune exposures were likely. The PCR made use of 60 Vbeta and 13 Jbeta primers. TCRdb keeps only in-frame clones here, not all; method: immunoSEQ multiplex PCR. The data show about 54,000 clones, under 90% seen once. The sample holds a few counts of this clone. Its specificity is unknown. The TCR was taken from a young woman in good health and CMV-seronegative. The source material was PBMCs.

The CDR3 DNA is TGTGCCTGGAGTGTACGGCCGGGGACCCAGTACTTC. It codes for CAWSVRPGTQYF. The rearrangement links TRBV30 to TRBJ2-5; D ambiguous. The CDR3 loop spans 12 amino acids. Germline CDR1 reads GTSNPN; CDR2 reads SVGIG (reference sequence). Trimming removed 0 bases from V and 7 bases from J, with 9 bases in between.